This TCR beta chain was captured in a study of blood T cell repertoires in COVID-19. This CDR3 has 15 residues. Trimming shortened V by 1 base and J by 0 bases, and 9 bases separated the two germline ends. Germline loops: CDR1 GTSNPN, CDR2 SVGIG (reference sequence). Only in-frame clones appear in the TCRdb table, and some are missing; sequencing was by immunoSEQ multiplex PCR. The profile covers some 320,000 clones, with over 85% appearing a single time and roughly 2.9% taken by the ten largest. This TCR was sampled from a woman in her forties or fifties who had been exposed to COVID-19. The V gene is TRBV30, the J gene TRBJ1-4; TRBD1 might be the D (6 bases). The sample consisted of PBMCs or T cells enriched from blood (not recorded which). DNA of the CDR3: TGTGCCTGGAGTGCCGACAGGACAACTAATGAAAAACTGTTTTTT. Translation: CAWSADRTTNEKLFF.